This TCR beta chain was captured in a study of shared clonotypes between healthy human individuals. Notes on the study in general: With a handful of donors compared, approximately 5.5% of naive CD4 clonotypes were shared.

The CDR3 runs 17 residues. CDR1 and CDR2 (germline): LGHNA, YNFKEQ. Unmatched junction bases numbered 15, after V lost 0 bases and J lost 9 bases. Turning to this clone: What it binds is unknown.

Produced via immunoSEQ multiplex PCR; TCRdb's table is partial and in-frame only. The data hold about 980,000 clones, with approximately 76% observed a single time. The chain links TRBV4-2 to TRBJ2-7, with 9 positions matching TRBD2. Sample: memory CD4+ T cells sorted from blood. Subset given: CD45RA-negative fraction. The TCR sequence derives from a man aged 18 to 30 in good health. As DNA, the CDR3 is TGTGCCAGCAGCCAAGACGGCGGGGGGGCCTCGGGTCAAGGGCAGTACTTC. This gives the protein CASSQDGGGASGQGQYF.